This T cell receptor (beta chain) appears in the sequencing data of a study of regulatory and conventional T cells in RAG deficiency. Trimming removed 5 bases from V and 5 bases from J, with 21 bases in between. This CDR3 is 16 amino acids long. Germline-derived CDR1 and CDR2 are SNHLY and FYNNEI. The protocol was immunoSEQ multiplex PCR, while the TCRdb copy is restricted to in-frame clones and leaves out a portion. The sample records around 3,500 clones, 85% to 95% being singletons. Blood CD4+ CD25-high CD127-low regulatory T cells supplied the genomic DNA template. The sample also formed part of further work on regulatory T cells. As reported in that work: The PCR used 52 TRBV and 13 TRBJ primers.

The receptor comes from a human donor in good health. Specimen: CD4+ Tregs sorted from blood. The chain joins TRBV2 to TRBJ2-5; D is unclear. The CDR3 sequence: CASSTGGSRRYETQYF. DNA of the CDR3: TGTGCCAGCAGTACCGGTGGTAGCCGTAGATATGAGACCCAGTACTTC.